The 26 T cell receptor beta chains presented below share a single source sample, sequenced in a study of shared clonotypes between healthy human individuals. TCRdb's table, derived via immunoSEQ multiplex PCR, lists solely in-frame clones and lacks some. The sample has fewer than 3 million clones, about 90% seen once. Sequenced sample: naive CD4+ T cells from PBMCs. The subset denotes: CD45RA+ positively selected. All receptors come from a man between 18 and 29 years old in good health. Some clones in this sample may be carry-over from other donors' samples.

This clone turned up a few times. The V call is TRBV7-3, the J call TRBJ2-2; the D is unclear. Germline CDR1 SGHTA, CDR2 FQGTGA. Trimming shortened V by 4 bases and J by 4 bases, and 7 bases separated the two germline ends. This CDR3 comprises 13 residues. DNA for the CDR3: TGTGCCAGCAGCTCCTATTCCACCGGGGAGCTGTTTTTT. Its translation: CASSSYSTGELFF.

V and J are TRBV6-5 and TRBJ1-2, with D perhaps TRBD1 (5 bases). The ends were cut back, 6 bases at V and 6 bases at J, with 14 bases in the middle. Looked up from germline, CDR1 is MNHEY and CDR2 is SVGAGI. The CDR3 runs 13 residues. CDR3 sequence (DNA): TGTGCCAGCAGACACCTAGGGACGGATGGCTACACCTTC. It codes for CASRHLGTDGYTF.

The rearrangement links TRBV21-1 to TRBJ2-7. TRBV21-1 is marked as a pseudogene. The CDR3 length is 17 residues. The CDR3: CASSKVGGQVRADEQYF. The CDR3 nucleotides are TGTGCCAGCAGCAAAGTTGGGGGGCAGGTCAGGGCGGACGAGCAGTACTTC.

The V and J genes are TRBV5-5 and TRBJ2-6; D gene uncertain. The germline V gene encodes CDR1 SGHKS and CDR2 YYEKEE (reference sequence). With 2 bases removed from V and 2 bases from J, the gap between germline ends came to 5 bases. This CDR3 is 14 amino acids long. The CDR3 DNA is TGTGCCAGCAGCTTCATTCCTGGGGCCAACGTCCTGACTTTC. Amino acid sequence: CASSFIPGANVLTF.

The rearrangement uses TRBV29-1 and TRBJ2-3; 8 bases line up with TRBD2. V trimming: 7 bases; J trimming: 0 bases; junction bases outside the gene matches: 9. The CDR3 has 15 amino acids. In germline, CDR1 is SQVTM, CDR2 ANQGSEA. CDR3 bases: TGCAGCGCGGATCAAGCGGGAGAAAGCACAGATACGCAGTATTTT. Amino acid sequence: CSADQAGESTDTQYF.

This clone has just a few counts. The CDR3 reads CAWTKTVVNTEAFF. In nucleotides, the CDR3 is TGTGCCTGGACCAAAACAGTAGTGAACACTGAAGCTTTCTTT. The chain combines TRBV30 with TRBJ1-1; D gene unclear. The CDR3 runs 14 residues. Germline V gene sequence: CDR1 GTSNPN, CDR2 SVGIG (reference sequence). Trimming cost V 4 bases and J 0 bases, with 12 bases left between them.

The chain recombines TRBV2 with TRBJ2-7, with TRBD1 matching over 7 bases. This CDR3 is built from 14 residues. Germline V gene data show CDR1 as SNHLY and CDR2 as FYNNEI. J gave up 3 bases and V 4 bases, and 6 bases lay outside the gene matches. The CDR3 sequence is CASSGQGVFYEQYF. The CDR3 DNA is TGTGCCAGCAGTGGGCAGGGGGTATTCTACGAGCAGTACTTC.

Remarks on this clone: One end of the junction varies from germline; a read error may be responsible. DNA of the CDR3: TGTGCCAGCAGATTGGGACAGAGCACAGATACGCAGTATTTT. Translating it yields CASRLGQSTDTQYF. This chain links TRBV5-4 with TRBJ2-3; 7 bases fit TRBD1. CDR3 length: 14 amino acids. The germline V gene encodes CDR1 SGHNT and CDR2 YYREEE (reference sequence).

The chain is built from TRBV7-9 and TRBJ2-3, with unresolved D. From germline, CDR1 is SEHNR and CDR2 FQNEAQ (reference sequence). The ends were cut back, 10 bases at V and 2 bases at J, with 10 bases in the middle. The CDR3 has 12 amino acids. The DNA of the CDR3 is TGTGCCACCGGGTCCCTCACAGATACGCAGTATTTT. Translating gives CATGSLTDTQYF.

The chain links TRBV9 to TRBJ2-7; 7 positions match TRBD1. The V segment lost 3 bases and the J segment 2 bases; nucleotides outside the gene matches: 8. Germline lookup yields CDR1 SGDLS and CDR2 YYNGEE. The length of the CDR3 is 15 residues. This CDR3 is CASSAGQDITYEQYF. As DNA, the CDR3 is TGTGCCAGCAGCGCCGGACAGGACATAACCTACGAGCAGTACTTC.

J is TRBJ1-3 and V is TRBV30; D remains ambiguous. The CDR3 loop spans 12 amino acids. The germline gives CDR1 GTSNPN, CDR2 SVGIG (reference sequence). Trimming cost V 5 bases and J 7 bases, with 12 bases left between them. The CDR3 sequence is CAWAPGYNTIYF. The DNA for the CDR3 is TGTGCCTGGGCCCCCGGGTATAACACCATATATTTT.

This clone was seen only once. The chain is built from TRBV2 and TRBJ1-1; TRBD1 agrees at 8 bases. In germline, CDR1 is SNHLY, CDR2 FYNNEI. V shed 8 bases and J 5 bases; nucleotides not matched to a gene: 7. The CDR3 is 13 residues long. CDR3 loop: CASLTGAETEAFF. The DNA for the CDR3 is TGTGCCAGCCTGACAGGGGCGGAAACTGAAGCTTTCTTT.

The genes are TRBV5-1 and TRBJ1-4, with 10 bases lining up with TRBD1. CDR1 is SGHRS and CDR2 is YFSETQ in the germline V gene. With 4 bases clipped from V and 1 base from J, the junction kept 4 bases outside the gene matches. The CDR3 has 16 residues. The CDR3 coding sequence is TGCGCCAGCAGCCGGGGACAGGGGTTAACTAATGAAAAACTGTTTTTT. Protein: CASSRGQGLTNEKLFF.

The rearrangement joins TRBV27 to TRBJ2-5; 13 nucleotides match TRBD2. Germline CDR1 reads MNHEY; CDR2 reads SMNVEV (reference sequence). The CDR3 is 17 residues long. J gave up 4 bases and V 4 bases, and 9 bases lay outside the gene matches. CDR3 nucleotide sequence: TGTGCCAGCAGTTATATGTTGACTAGCGGGAGGCCAGAGACCCAGTACTTC. Amino acids: CASSYMLTSGRPETQYF.

This CDR3 reads CASSYSWEEGGYTF. The CDR3 DNA is TGTGCCAGCAGTTACTCTTGGGAGGAGGGTGGCTACACCTTC. V gene TRBV6-5 combines with J gene TRBJ1-2, with D uncertain. In germline, CDR1 is MNHEY, CDR2 SVGAGI. Trimming took 0 bases from V and 7 from J, leaving 12 bases between them. This CDR3 is 14 amino acids long.

This rearrangement joins TRBV5-1 to TRBJ2-1; 10 nucleotides match TRBD2. The CDR3 extends over 16 amino acids. The V gene's germline CDR1 is SGHRS and CDR2 YFSETQ. The J segment lost 4 bases and the V segment lost 3 bases, leaving 7 bases of the junction unmatched. The DNA for the CDR3 is TGCGCCAGCAGCTCCGCCGCTAGCGGGAGATACAATGAGCAGTTCTTC. It is translated as CASSSAASGRYNEQFF.

The chain couples TRBV18 to TRBJ2-3, with a possible D match to TRBD2 (6 bases). V was cut by 0 bases and J by 3 bases, with 13 bases left in between. There are 16 residues in the CDR3. The germline V gene has CDR1 KGHSH and CDR2 LQKENI. The CDR3 is CASSPPGGRVTDTQYF. DNA of the CDR3: TGTGCCAGCTCACCACCGGGGGGAAGGGTTACAGATACGCAGTATTTT.

Of note for this clone: The same CDR3 also results from other DNA sequences found in this sample. The CDR3 loop reads CASSVDPGSQETQYF. CDR3 DNA sequence: TGTGCCAGCAGCGTAGACCCAGGGTCCCAAGAGACCCAGTACTTC. The chain has TRBV9 and TRBJ2-5; D possibly corresponds to TRBD1 (5 bases). The V end lost 0 bases, the J end lost 1 base, and 10 bases lay between the germline ends. The CDR3 covers 15 residues. CDR1 and CDR2 (germline): SGDLS, YYNGEE.

On this clone itself: Other DNA sequences of this sample code for an identical CDR3. The rearrangement joins TRBV28 to TRBJ2-7; D is unresolved. V lost 2 bases, J lost 3 bases, and 5 bases lay in between. Looked up from germline, CDR1 is MDHEN and CDR2 is SYDVKM. This CDR3 is built from 12 residues. The CDR3 region has the DNA TGTGCCAGCAGTTTACGCGTCTACGAGCAGTACTTC. This sequence encodes CASSLRVYEQYF.

This chain uses TRBV7-9 with TRBJ1-2, with D unresolved. The CDR3 length is 15 residues. Germline CDR1 SEHNR, CDR2 FQNEAQ (reference sequence). Trimming removed 7 bases at V and 6 bases at J, with 21 bases between. CDR3 amino acids: CASTPTAPEAHGYTF. CDR3 nucleotides: TGTGCCAGCACCCCAACGGCTCCGGAGGCCCATGGCTACACCTTC.

This chain uses TRBV19 with TRBJ1-5; no definite D call. Germline CDR1 and CDR2: LNHDA and SQIVND (reference sequence). CDR3 length: 14 residues. V was cut by 5 bases and J by 2 bases, with 10 bases left in between. The CDR3 bases are TGTGCCAGTAGTCTCCGGGTGGGCAATCAGCCCCAGCATTTT. Residues: CASSLRVGNQPQHF.

The chain joins TRBV4-1 to TRBJ1-5; the D gene is possibly TRBD1 (6 bases). Germline CDR1 and CDR2: MGHRA and YSYEKL. The CDR3 length is 15 residues. Trimming took off 4 bases at V and 3 bases at J, with 13 bases between the two ends. The CDR3 spells CASSLTTGPNQPQHF. CDR3 DNA sequence: TGCGCCAGCAGCCTAACGACAGGTCCCAATCAGCCCCAGCATTTT.

The chain links TRBV30 to TRBJ2-1; 7 bases map to TRBD2. Trimming cost V 5 bases and J 0 bases; bases outside gene matches: 10. This CDR3 is 16 amino acids long. CDR1 GTSNPN and CDR2 SVGIG come from the germline V gene (reference sequence). The CDR3 is CAWEAGVSFSYNEQFF. The CDR3 nucleotides are TGTGCCTGGGAGGCGGGAGTGTCCTTCTCCTACAATGAGCAGTTCTTC.

The J gene is TRBJ2-7, the V gene TRBV30; D may match TRBD1 or TRBD2 (7 bases each). Germline lookup yields CDR1 GTSNPN and CDR2 SVGIG (reference sequence). V was pared by 0 bases and J by 3 bases, with 15 bases between. The CDR3 loop spans 15 amino acids. CDR3 sequence: CAWSVGQGGNYEQYF. CDR3 DNA sequence: TGTGCCTGGAGTGTAGGGCAGGGGGGGAACTACGAGCAGTACTTC.

The chain carries TRBV9 and TRBJ1-2; 8 bases match TRBD1. The CDR3 loop spans 15 amino acids. The germline V gene has CDR1 SGDLS and CDR2 YYNGEE. V shed 2 bases, J shed 2 bases, and the junction held 5 bases outside the gene matches. The CDR3: CASSVHDRGNYGYTF. The CDR3 bases are TGTGCCAGCAGCGTTCACGACAGGGGAAACTATGGCTACACCTTC.

The V and J genes are TRBV27 and TRBJ2-1; D call uncertain. V was cut by 6 bases and J by 0 bases, with 6 bases left in between. The CDR3 spans 13 residues. CDR1 and CDR2 (germline): MNHEY, SMNVEV (reference sequence). The DNA of the CDR3 is TGTGCCAGCAGACGGAGCTCCTACAATGAGCAGTTCTTC. Translation gives CASRRSSYNEQFF.